What follows describes a single TCR beta chain. Antigen specificity is unknown. The data were taken from a study of T cell responses to AZD1222 COVID-19 vaccine. General study findings and limits: The peak T cell response came first, and repertoires were sampled only after it. Nearly half of unique spike-specific TCRs reportedly avoided B.1.351 and B.1.1.7 mutated regions.

Here immunoSEQ multiplex PCR was the method, and the copy in TCRdb shows in-frame clones only, minus some. The sample includes about 110,000 clones, nearly 90% of them seen just once. V gave up 3 bases and J gave up 4 bases, with 9 bases separating them. CDR1 is SGHTA and CDR2 is FQGNSA in the germline V gene. This CDR3 is 14 amino acids long. The chain links TRBV7-2 to TRBJ1-4; D is possibly TRBD1 (6 bases). The clonotype comes from an adult in good health. Sequenced here: peripheral blood, sampled on day 0 of AZD1222 vaccination. The CDR3 coding sequence is TGTGCCAGCAGCTTCAGACAGGTTAATGAAAAACTGTTTTTT. This encodes CASSFRQVNEKLFF.